The rows below give T cell receptor beta chains drawn from one sample of a study of glioma-infiltrating T cells after dendritic cell vaccination. TCRdb keeps only in-frame clones here, not all; method: immunoSEQ multiplex PCR. The sample includes some 60,000 clones, roughly four fifths of them seen just once. Sequenced here: blood, sampled after dendritic cell vaccination. These receptors came from a human donor with glioblastoma. Each CDR3 is given with its conserved first and last residue. D genes are given only for firm matches. The listing skips clone size in some rows; elsewhere it reads once, few, many or a size class.

j_call: TRBJ2-7
v_call: TRBV7-9
clone_size: NA
d_call: NA
cdr3_nt: TGTGCCAGCAGCTCTTCTCAGGGGCAGCAGTACTTC
cdr3_aa: CASSSSQGQQYF

j_call: TRBJ1-1
v_call: TRBV30
clone_size: NA
d_call: TRBD1
cdr3_nt: TGTGCCTGGAGAAGGACAGGGGCTAGGACTGAAGCTTTCTTT
cdr3_aa: CAWRRTGARTEAFF

j_call: TRBJ2-3
v_call: TRBV11-3
clone_size: NA
d_call: TRBD2
cdr3_nt: TGTGCCAGCAGCTTAGACCCTCCGGGACTAGCGGGGGGAGATACGCAGTATTTT
cdr3_aa: CASSLDPPGLAGGDTQYF

j_call: TRBJ1-6
v_call: TRBV5-5
clone_size: NA
d_call: TRBD1
cdr3_nt: TGTGCCAGCAGCACGGGACAGGACCCTATTCAGTATAATTCACCCCTCCACTTT
cdr3_aa: CASSTGQDPIQYNSPLHF

j_call: TRBJ1-2
v_call: TRBV7-2
clone_size: once
d_call: TRBD1
cdr3_nt: TGTGCCAGCAGTTCATCTACGGGCCAGGGGGGTGGCTACACCTTC
cdr3_aa: CASSSSTGQGGGYTF

j_call: TRBJ1-1
v_call: TRBV30
clone_size: once
d_call: TRBD1
cdr3_nt: TGTGCCGGGCAGGGGGAGTCTGAAGCTTTCTTT
cdr3_aa: CAGQGESEAFF

j_call: TRBJ2-7
v_call: TRBV21-1
clone_size: NA
d_call: NA
cdr3_nt: TGTGCCAGCAGCAAAGGCGGGGGCAAAGAGGCCTACGAGCAGTACTTC
cdr3_aa: CASSKGGGKEAYEQYF

j_call: TRBJ1-2
v_call: TRBV11-2
clone_size: NA
d_call: NA
cdr3_nt: TGTGCCAGCAGCCGCGGGAACAGGCTAAATAACTATGGCTACACCTTC
cdr3_aa: CASSRGNRLNNYGYTF

j_call: TRBJ2-5
v_call: TRBV6-1
clone_size: NA
d_call: NA
cdr3_nt: TGTGCCAGCAGTGAAGGGGCAGGGATCCAAGAGACCCAGTACTTC
cdr3_aa: CASSEGAGIQETQYF

j_call: TRBJ1-2
v_call: TRBV9
clone_size: NA
d_call: NA
cdr3_nt: TGTGCCAGCGGGGGGGGCCTCTCAGTCGACTATGGCTACACCTTC
cdr3_aa: CASGGGLSVDYGYTF

j_call: TRBJ1-2
v_call: TRBV27
clone_size: NA
d_call: NA
cdr3_nt: TGTGCCAGCAGTCCGGGGGGGAATTCTTATTATGGCTACACCTTC
cdr3_aa: CASSPGGNSYYGYTF

j_call: TRBJ2-5
v_call: TRBV7-2
clone_size: NA
d_call: NA
cdr3_nt: TGTGCCAGCAGCTTGCCAGGCCAAGAGACCCAGTACTTC
cdr3_aa: CASSLPGQETQYF

j_call: TRBJ2-7
v_call: TRBV2
clone_size: NA
d_call: TRBD2
cdr3_nt: TGTGCCAGCAGTGGACTAGCGGGAGTAGATGGGGAGCAGTACTTC
cdr3_aa: CASSGLAGVDGEQYF

j_call: TRBJ2-5
v_call: TRBV5-1
clone_size: NA
d_call: NA
cdr3_nt: TGCGCCAGCAGCTCAGGGATCCAAGAGACCCAGTACTTC
cdr3_aa: CASSSGIQETQYF

j_call: TRBJ1-5
v_call: TRBV27
clone_size: NA
d_call: TRBD1
cdr3_nt: TGTGCCAGCAATCCGACAGGGGCCGGGTTCAATCAGCCCCAGCATTTT
cdr3_aa: CASNPTGAGFNQPQHF

j_call: TRBJ2-7
v_call: TRBV19
clone_size: NA
d_call: TRBD1
cdr3_nt: TGTGCCAGTAGTATAGGGACAGGGGAGGACGAGCAGTACTTC
cdr3_aa: CASSIGTGEDEQYF

j_call: TRBJ2-1
v_call: TRBV7-9
clone_size: NA
d_call: NA
cdr3_nt: TGTGCCAGCAGCTTAGCGCTTGGAGGCTCCTACAATGAGCAGTTCTTC
cdr3_aa: CASSLALGGSYNEQFF

j_call: TRBJ2-7
v_call: TRBV7-9
clone_size: NA
d_call: TRBD2
cdr3_nt: TGTGCCAGCAGCTCCGGGACTAGCGGCTACGAGCAGTACTTC
cdr3_aa: CASSSGTSGYEQYF

j_call: TRBJ1-4
v_call: TRBV2
clone_size: few
d_call: TRBD1
cdr3_nt: TGTGCCAGCAGTGAAGCAGGACCCGGGACAGAAAATGAAAAACTGTTTTTT
cdr3_aa: CASSEAGPGTENEKLFF

j_call: TRBJ2-2
v_call: TRBV19
clone_size: once
d_call: TRBD2
cdr3_nt: TGTGCCAGTTTGAACCGCGGGGGGCGGGCCGGGGAGCTGTTTTTT
cdr3_aa: CASLNRGGRAGELFF

j_call: TRBJ1-5
v_call: TRBV30
clone_size: NA
d_call: TRBD1
cdr3_nt: TGTGCCTTCGGACAGGGGAGCAATCAGCCCCAGCATTTT
cdr3_aa: CAFGQGSNQPQHF

j_call: TRBJ2-2
v_call: TRBV10-3
clone_size: NA
d_call: TRBD1
cdr3_nt: TGTGCCGCCCGACAGGGCAACACCGGGGAGCTGTTTTTT
cdr3_aa: CAARQGNTGELFF

j_call: TRBJ1-1
v_call: TRBV7-9
clone_size: NA
d_call: NA
cdr3_nt: TGTGCCAGCAGCCCCTGGGACATTAACACTGAAGCTTTCTTT
cdr3_aa: CASSPWDINTEAFF

j_call: TRBJ2-7
v_call: TRBV14
clone_size: NA
d_call: TRBD2
cdr3_nt: TGTGCCAGCAGCTCCCGGACTAGCGGGGGGGCGTCTATGTACGAGCAGTACTTC
cdr3_aa: CASSSRTSGGASMYEQYF

j_call: TRBJ2-2
v_call: TRBV9
clone_size: NA
d_call: TRBD1
cdr3_nt: TGTGCCAGCAGTCGACAGGGGAACACCGGGGAGCTGTTTTTT
cdr3_aa: CASSRQGNTGELFF

j_call: TRBJ2-7
v_call: TRBV5-1
clone_size: NA
d_call: TRBD1
cdr3_nt: TGCGCCAGCAGCTCAGGGACAGACTCCTACGAGCAGTACTTC
cdr3_aa: CASSSGTDSYEQYF

j_call: TRBJ2-5
v_call: TRBV2
clone_size: NA
d_call: TRBD2
cdr3_nt: TGTGCCAGCAGTCTACTAGCGGGGGACGTCCAAGAGACCCAGTACTTC
cdr3_aa: CASSLLAGDVQETQYF

j_call: TRBJ1-6
v_call: TRBV18
clone_size: NA
d_call: TRBD1
cdr3_nt: TGTGCCAGCTCACCAGGACAGGGGGTCAGGGATTCACCCCTCCACTTT
cdr3_aa: CASSPGQGVRDSPLHF

j_call: TRBJ1-5
v_call: TRBV6-6
clone_size: NA
d_call: NA
cdr3_nt: TGTGCCAGCAGTGGGGGCCTCAATCAGCCCCAGCATTTT
cdr3_aa: CASSGGLNQPQHF

j_call: TRBJ2-7
v_call: TRBV5-1
clone_size: NA
d_call: NA
cdr3_nt: TGCGCCAGCAGCTCCCCGGGATCTTCCTACGAGCAGTACTTC
cdr3_aa: CASSSPGSSYEQYF

j_call: TRBJ2-5
v_call: TRBV6-5
clone_size: NA
d_call: NA
cdr3_nt: TGTGCCAGCAGTTACTCGACACAGGCGAGGGAGACCCAGTACTTC
cdr3_aa: CASSYSTQARETQYF

j_call: TRBJ2-7
v_call: TRBV5-6
clone_size: NA
d_call: NA
cdr3_nt: TGTGCCAGCAGCTTGGAAGTGACAGTATCCTACGAGCAGTACTTC
cdr3_aa: CASSLEVTVSYEQYF

j_call: TRBJ2-5
v_call: TRBV7-2
clone_size: NA
d_call: TRBD1
cdr3_nt: TGTGCCAGCAGCCTTGACAGGGGTTCGCAGTACTTC
cdr3_aa: CASSLDRGSQYF

j_call: TRBJ1-3
v_call: TRBV18
clone_size: NA
d_call: TRBD1
cdr3_nt: TGTGCCAGCTCACCCGACAGGGGCAGAGGAAACACCATATATTTT
cdr3_aa: CASSPDRGRGNTIYF

j_call: TRBJ2-1
v_call: TRBV5-1
clone_size: NA
d_call: TRBD1
cdr3_nt: TGCGCCAGCAGCTTGTACAGGGGGAATGAGCAGTTCTTC
cdr3_aa: CASSLYRGNEQFF

j_call: TRBJ1-3
v_call: TRBV18
clone_size: NA
d_call: TRBD1
cdr3_nt: TGTGCCAGCTCACCTCCTGGGACAGGAGGAAACACCATATATTTT
cdr3_aa: CASSPPGTGGNTIYF

j_call: TRBJ2-3
v_call: TRBV30
clone_size: NA
d_call: TRBD2
cdr3_nt: TGTGCCTGGAGTGGGATAGCGGGGAGGTCAGATACGCAGTATTTT
cdr3_aa: CAWSGIAGRSDTQYF

j_call: TRBJ2-6
v_call: TRBV18
clone_size: NA
d_call: NA
cdr3_nt: TGTGCCAGCTCAAACGACATCTCTGGGGCCAACGTCCTGACTTTC
cdr3_aa: CASSNDISGANVLTF

j_call: TRBJ1-2
v_call: TRBV18
clone_size: NA
d_call: TRBD1
cdr3_nt: TGTGCCAGCTCACCACCGGGACAGGGGGCTTATTATGGCTACACCTTC
cdr3_aa: CASSPPGQGAYYGYTF

j_call: TRBJ1-2
v_call: TRBV15
clone_size: NA
d_call: NA
cdr3_nt: TGTGCCACCAGCAGAGGAAGTGGTAGACAGGTGCATGGCTACACCTTC
cdr3_aa: CATSRGSGRQVHGYTF

j_call: TRBJ1-1
v_call: TRBV30
clone_size: many
d_call: TRBD1
cdr3_nt: TGTGCCTGGAGATCAACCCAACAGGGGAGGGCTTTCTTT
cdr3_aa: CAWRSTQQGRAFF

j_call: TRBJ2-7
v_call: TRBV11-2
clone_size: few
d_call: NA
cdr3_nt: TGTGCCAGCAGACACTCCAGGGGCAACGAGCAGTACTTC
cdr3_aa: CASRHSRGNEQYF

j_call: TRBJ1-3
v_call: TRBV5-1
clone_size: NA
d_call: NA
cdr3_nt: TGCGCCAGCAGCTTGGAGTCAGGATCCCTCGGAAACACCATATATTTT
cdr3_aa: CASSLESGSLGNTIYF

j_call: TRBJ1-6
v_call: TRBV30
clone_size: NA
d_call: TRBD1
cdr3_nt: TGTGCCTGGAGTGTACAGGGGGGGTTAAGTAATTCACCCCTCCACTTT
cdr3_aa: CAWSVQGGLSNSPLHF

j_call: TRBJ2-5
v_call: TRBV7-2
clone_size: NA
d_call: TRBD2
cdr3_nt: TGTGCCAGCAGCTTAGTTGGTAGCGGGGGAGAGACCCAGTACTTC
cdr3_aa: CASSLVGSGGETQYF